This T cell receptor beta chain was identified during a study of healthy donors' naive CD4 and CD8 T cells. Notes on the study in general: Around 14% of CD4/CD8 propensity variance appeared explained by V, J and CDR3 charge.

TCR libraries were built from about 500 ng of total RNA by linear amplification. TCRdb re-derived calls from the reads in MiXCR, one entry per CDR3 protein. The sample records 150,000 to 200,000 distinct CDR3 sequences, 65% to 80% being singletons. V was trimmed by 5 bases and J by 2 bases, leaving 16 bases between them. The CDR3 covers 16 residues. Germline-derived CDR1 and CDR2 are MNHEY and SVGEGT. As regards this clonotype: Antigen: not known.

J is TRBJ1-5 and V is TRBV6-2 or TRBV6-3, with D perhaps TRBD1 (5 bases). The sequenced sample was naive CD4+ and CD8+ T cells sorted from blood, pooled from several donors. The receptor was isolated from a pool of human donors in good health; the sample pools cells from several healthy donors. CDR3 region: CASSQFHTGRNQPQHF. In DNA form, the CDR3 reads TGTGCCAGCAGTCAATTTCATACAGGACGCAATCAGCCCCAGCATTTT.